This T cell receptor beta chain was recovered during a study of T cell repertoires in cytomegalovirus infection (dated by TCRdb to the late 2010s). Describing the broader study: The HLA type of each donor mattered for the analysis, because public TCR beta signatures pointed to carriage of CMV infection along with the matching HLA type. The investigation overall reported the following: Carriers of CMV infection plus the relevant HLA type were discriminated by the cumulative frequency of public TCR beta family members in the study cohort and in an independent roughly 340-donor cohort. The ex vivo response was dominated by HLA-C-restricted CMV-specific TCR beta clonotypes, which also provided the single most frequent clonotype in two of eight donors.

The table lists this clonotype with a few counts. The antigen it binds to is not known. Base qualities are missing; no much larger clone stands one base away. The CDR1 and CDR2 encoded by the germline V gene are SGHTA and FQGTGA. The trim is 2 bases for V and 0 bases for J, with a gap of 14 bases between the germline ends. Reading from cysteine to phenylalanine, the CDR3 counts 17 amino acids. The read is trimmed to its CDR3 DNA, 51 bases read in frame from base 1. Instrument used: Illumina HiSeq 1500. The public reads were run again by TCRdb, first through fastp at Q25 and then through MiXCR, and only productive beta chains were kept. Here each entry gathers all rows of one CDR3 protein and keeps the most common genes and DNA. The sample yields fewer than 700,000 distinct CDR3 sequences; about 24% were counted once. Jointly, the top ten make up 7.5% to 9% of the sample.

The chain links TRBV7-3 with TRBJ2-1, with TRBD2 tentatively as D gene (5 bases match). Sequences were obtained from CD8+ T cells from PBMCs. This TCR derives from a human donor in good health (CMV status not recorded). Some clones in this sample may be carry-over from other donors' samples. The DNA sequence is as follows: TGTGCCAGCAGCTTATCTGTCACGGGAAGCTCCTACAATGAGCAGTTCTTC. The encoded protein is CASSLSVTGSSYNEQFF.